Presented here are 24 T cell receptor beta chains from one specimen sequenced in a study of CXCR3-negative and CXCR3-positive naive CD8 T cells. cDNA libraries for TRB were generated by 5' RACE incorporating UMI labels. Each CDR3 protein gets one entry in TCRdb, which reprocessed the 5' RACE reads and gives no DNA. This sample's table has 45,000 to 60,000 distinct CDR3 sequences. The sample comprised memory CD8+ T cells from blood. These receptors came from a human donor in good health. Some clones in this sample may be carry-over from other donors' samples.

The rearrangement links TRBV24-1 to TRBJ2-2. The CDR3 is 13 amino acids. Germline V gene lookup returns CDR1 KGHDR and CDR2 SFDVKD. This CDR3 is CATSDPRAGELFF.

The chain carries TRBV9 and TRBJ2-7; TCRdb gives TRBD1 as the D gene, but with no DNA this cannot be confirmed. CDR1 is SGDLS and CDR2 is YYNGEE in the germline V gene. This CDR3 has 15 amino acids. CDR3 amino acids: CASSRLQGPGGEQYF.

CDR3 sequence reads: CSARDGYEQYF. This rearrangement joins TRBV20-1 to TRBJ2-7. Germline V gives CDR1 DFQATT, CDR2 SNEGSKA (reference sequence). CDR3 length equals 11 residues.

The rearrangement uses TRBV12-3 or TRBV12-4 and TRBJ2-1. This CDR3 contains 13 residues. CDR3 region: CASTEGMNNEQFF.

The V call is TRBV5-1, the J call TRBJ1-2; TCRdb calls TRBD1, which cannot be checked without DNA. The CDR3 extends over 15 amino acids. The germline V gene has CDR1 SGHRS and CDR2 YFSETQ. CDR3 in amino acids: CASSLAGTGNYGYTF.

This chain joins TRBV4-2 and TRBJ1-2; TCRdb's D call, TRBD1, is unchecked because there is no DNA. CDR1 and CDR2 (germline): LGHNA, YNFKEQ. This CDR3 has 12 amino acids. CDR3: CASSPGTGIPTF.

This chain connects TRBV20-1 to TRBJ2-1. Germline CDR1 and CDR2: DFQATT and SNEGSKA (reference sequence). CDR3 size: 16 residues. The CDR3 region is CSARQPEKYYYNEQFF.

The CDR3 here is CASQAGTGGNTEAFF. The chain is built from TRBV9 and TRBJ1-1; as DNA is missing, the TRBD1 call by TCRdb cannot be tested. Germline values: CDR1 SGDLS, CDR2 YYNGEE. The CDR3 is 15 residues long. The full variable domain, in which reference TRBV9 and TRBJ1-1 provide the parts outside the CDR3, is DSGVTQTPKHLITATGQRVTLRCSPRSGDLSVYWYQQSLDQGLQFLIQYYNGEERAKGNILERFSAQQFPDLHSELNLSSLELGDSALYFCASQAGTGGNTEAFFGQGTRLTVV.

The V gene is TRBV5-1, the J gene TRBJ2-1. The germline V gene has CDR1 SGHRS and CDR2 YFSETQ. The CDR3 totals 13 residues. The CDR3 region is CASSFDSYNEQFF.

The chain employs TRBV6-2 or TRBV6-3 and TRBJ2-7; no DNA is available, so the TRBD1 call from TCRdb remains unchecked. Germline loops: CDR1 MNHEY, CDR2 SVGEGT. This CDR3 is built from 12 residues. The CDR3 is CASSQDSTEQYF.

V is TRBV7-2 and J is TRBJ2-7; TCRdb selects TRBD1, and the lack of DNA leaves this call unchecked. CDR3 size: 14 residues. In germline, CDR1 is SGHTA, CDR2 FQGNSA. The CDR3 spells CASSLNPGSGEQYF.

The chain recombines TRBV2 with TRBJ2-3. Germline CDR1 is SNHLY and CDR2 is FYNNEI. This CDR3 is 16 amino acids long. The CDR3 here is CASSEGYRVETDTQYF.

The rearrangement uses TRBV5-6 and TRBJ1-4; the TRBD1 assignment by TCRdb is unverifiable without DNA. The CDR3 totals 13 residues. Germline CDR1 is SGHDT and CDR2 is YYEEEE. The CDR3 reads CASSQGGNEKLFF.

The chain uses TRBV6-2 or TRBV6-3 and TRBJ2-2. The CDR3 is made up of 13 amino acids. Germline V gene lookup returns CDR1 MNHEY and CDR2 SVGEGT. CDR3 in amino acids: CATERRLTGELFF.

CDR3 sequence reads: CASSPRQGPNYGYTF. This chain joins TRBV18 and TRBJ1-2. The length of the CDR3 is 15 residues. Germline V gene lookup returns CDR1 KGHSH and CDR2 LQKENI. Based on the CDR3 plus reference TRBV18 and TRBJ1-2, the full variable domain is NAGVMQNPRHLVRRRGQEARLRCSPMKGHSHVYWYRQLPEEGLKFMVYLQKENIIDESGMPKERFSAEFPKEGPSILRIQQVVRGDSAAYFCASSPRQGPNYGYTFGSGTRLTVV.

This CDR3 reads CASSLRPPTNTEAFF. The rearrangement joins TRBV5-1 to TRBJ1-1. CDR3 length: 15 residues. The germline V gene encodes CDR1 SGHRS and CDR2 YFSETQ.

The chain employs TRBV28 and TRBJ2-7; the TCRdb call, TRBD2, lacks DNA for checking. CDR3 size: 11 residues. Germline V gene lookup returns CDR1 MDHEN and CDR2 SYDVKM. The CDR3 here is CASRIGPEQYF.

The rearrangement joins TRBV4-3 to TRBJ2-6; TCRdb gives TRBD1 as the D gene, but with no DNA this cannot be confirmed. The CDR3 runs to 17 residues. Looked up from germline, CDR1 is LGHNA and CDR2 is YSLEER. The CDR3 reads CASSLWTGGEGANVLTF.

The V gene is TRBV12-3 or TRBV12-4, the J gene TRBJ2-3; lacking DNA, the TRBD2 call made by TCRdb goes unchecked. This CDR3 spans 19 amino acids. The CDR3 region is CASSTTRLAGPTVTDTQYF.

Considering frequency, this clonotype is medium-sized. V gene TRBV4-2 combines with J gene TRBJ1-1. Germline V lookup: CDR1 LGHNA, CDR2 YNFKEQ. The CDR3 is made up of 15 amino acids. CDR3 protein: CASSQEWQGGTEAFF.

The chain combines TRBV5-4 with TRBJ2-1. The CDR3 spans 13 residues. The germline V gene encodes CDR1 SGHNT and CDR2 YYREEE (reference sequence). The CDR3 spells CASSRTSYNEQFF.

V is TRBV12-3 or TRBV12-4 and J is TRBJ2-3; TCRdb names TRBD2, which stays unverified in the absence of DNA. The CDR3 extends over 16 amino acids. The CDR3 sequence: CASSLRAGGLLDTQYF.

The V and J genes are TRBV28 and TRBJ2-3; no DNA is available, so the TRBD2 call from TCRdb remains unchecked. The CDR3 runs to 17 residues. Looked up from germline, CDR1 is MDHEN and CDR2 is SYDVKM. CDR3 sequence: CASSTLLAGGPTDTQYF.

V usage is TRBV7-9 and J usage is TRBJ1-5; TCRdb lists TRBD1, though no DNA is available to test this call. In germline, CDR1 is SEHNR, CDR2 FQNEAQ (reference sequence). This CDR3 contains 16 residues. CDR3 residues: CASSLHWGQGHQPQHF.